What follows are 4 T cell receptor beta chains derived from one specimen sequenced in a study of shared clonotypes between healthy human individuals. The naive CD8 subset, CD45RO-negative cells positively selected for CCR7, excluded terminally differentiated effector memory CD45RA+ cells. The assay was immunoSEQ multiplex PCR, and TCRdb's table has in-frame clones only and misses some. The profile covers about 820,000 clones, with about 92% appearing a single time and about 25% taken by the ten largest. What was sequenced was naive CD8+ T cells sorted from blood. The receptor source for this set is a man aged 25-40 years in good health.

The genes are TRBV4-1 and TRBJ2-7; the match to TRBD1 covers 7 bases. The CDR3 loop spans 16 amino acids. Germline loops: CDR1 MGHRA, CDR2 YSYEKL. The V and J ends lost 4 bases and 0 bases, in that order; junction bases with no gene match: 9. The CDR3 spells CASSRQTGASSYEQYF. CDR3 nucleotides: TGCGCCAGCAGCCGACAAACAGGGGCTAGCTCCTACGAGCAGTACTTC.

This chain connects TRBV10-3 to TRBJ2-7; D possibly matches TRBD1 or TRBD2 (5 bases each). The CDR3 loop spans 17 amino acids. The germline CDR1 and CDR2 sequences are ENHRY and SYGVKD. V was pared by 4 bases and J by 1 base, with 20 bases between. As DNA, the CDR3 is TGTGCCATCAGTGCGTATGGGGCCGGGAAAATGTCCTACGAGCAGTACTTC. This encodes CAISAYGAGKMSYEQYF.

The chain recombines TRBV6-5 with TRBJ2-1; 11 bases agree with TRBD2. V was clipped by 6 bases and J by 8 bases; unmatched bases: 9. The CDR3 sequence is 15 residues long. Germline loops: CDR1 MNHEY, CDR2 SVGAGI. Written as DNA, the CDR3 is TGTGCCAGCAGCCGCCTAGCGGGAGGAACGGATGAGCAGTTCTTC. Translating it yields CASSRLAGGTDEQFF.

The chain carries TRBV27 and TRBJ2-1; either TRBD1 or TRBD2 may fit D (5 bases each). The CDR3 contains 16 residues. Germline V CDR1 and CDR2: MNHEY, SMNVEV (reference sequence). The germline V and J ends were trimmed by 1 base and 11 bases, with 21 bases remaining between them. CDR3 in DNA: TGTGCCAGCAGTTTATTAGGAAGTGACAGCGGAGACCAGCAGTTCTTC. It yields the protein CASSLLGSDSGDQQFF.